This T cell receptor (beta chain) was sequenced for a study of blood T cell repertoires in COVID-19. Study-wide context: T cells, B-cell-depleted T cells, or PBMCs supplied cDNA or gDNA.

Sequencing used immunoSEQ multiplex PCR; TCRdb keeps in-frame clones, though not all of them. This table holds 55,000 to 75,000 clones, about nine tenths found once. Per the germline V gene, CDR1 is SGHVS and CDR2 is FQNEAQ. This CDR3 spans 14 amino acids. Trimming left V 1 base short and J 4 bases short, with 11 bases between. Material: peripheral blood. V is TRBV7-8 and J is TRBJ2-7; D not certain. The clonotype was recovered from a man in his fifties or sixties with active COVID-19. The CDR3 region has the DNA TGTGCCAGCAGCTTAGGTGCTCTCAGGTACGAGCAGTACTTC. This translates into CASSLGALRYEQYF.